The 11 T cell receptor beta chains in this list originate from one sample, sequenced in a study of T cell responses to AZD1222 COVID-19 vaccine. Method: immunoSEQ multiplex PCR; TCRdb's copy keeps in-frame clones and lacks some. This table holds 150,000 or so clones, around nine tenths found once. Source: peripheral blood, taken on day 0 of AZD1222 vaccination. The receptor set was obtained from an adult in good health.

The CDR3 loop is CASGPTGPGTGAGANVLTF. As DNA, the CDR3 is TGTGCTAGTGGGCCCACTGGACCCGGGACAGGGGCTGGGGCCAACGTCCTGACTTTC. The V call is TRBV12-5, the J call TRBJ2-6, with 10 bases matching TRBD1. CDR1 and CDR2 (germline): LGHNT, FRNRAP. This CDR3 has 19 residues. V lost 6 bases and J lost 2; bases outside the gene matches: 13.

The CDR3 nucleotides read TGTGCCAGCAGTATCTCCGGGACAGGGATTTCCTACGAGCAGTACTTC. Residues: CASSISGTGISYEQYF. The chain employs TRBV27 and TRBJ2-7; 9 nucleotides match TRBD1. The J segment lost 1 base and the V segment lost 5 bases, leaving 9 bases of the junction unmatched. This CDR3 comprises 16 residues. Germline CDR1 and CDR2: MNHEY and SMNVEV (reference sequence).

This clone was observed a single time. The rearrangement uses TRBV19 and TRBJ2-3; 9 bases line up with TRBD2. The CDR3 extends over 15 amino acids. The germline V gene has CDR1 LNHDA and CDR2 SQIVND (reference sequence). J gave up 0 bases and V 8 bases, and 6 bases lay outside the gene matches. CDR3 DNA: TGTGCCAGTCGTAGACTAGCGGCTAGCACAGATACGCAGTATTTT. This translates into CASRRLAASTDTQYF.

This chain links TRBV6-2 or TRBV6-3 with TRBJ2-7; D unresolved. The CDR3 totals 12 residues. Between the trimmed V and J ends, which lost 6 bases and 6 bases, there was a span of 12 bases. CDR1 and CDR2 from the germline V gene are MNHEY and SVGEGT. The CDR3 nucleotides read TGTGCCAGCAGCCCGGACGGCGGCGAGCAGTACTTC. The encoded protein is CASSPDGGEQYF.

The V gene is TRBV4-3, the J gene TRBJ1-4; D is perhaps TRBD1 (5 bases). V lost 1 base, J lost 3 bases, and 9 bases lay in between. Germline CDR1 LGHNA, CDR2 YSLEER. The CDR3 is 15 residues long. The CDR3 here is CASSQGGGPNEKLFF. Here the CDR3 DNA reads TGCGCCAGCAGCCAAGGGGGGGGACCTAATGAAAAACTGTTTTTT.

The CDR3 DNA sequence: TGTGCCAGCACCACGGACAGGGTAGGACAGCCCCAGCATTTT. Protein: CASTTDRVGQPQHF. V gene TRBV2 combines with J gene TRBJ1-5, with TRBD1 matching over 8 bases. V lost 7 bases and J lost 7; bases outside the gene matches: 9. CDR3 length equals 14 residues. The germline V gene encodes CDR1 SNHLY and CDR2 FYNNEI.

The rearrangement joins TRBV15 to TRBJ2-1; the D is unclear. Trimming stripped 0 bases from V and 6 bases from J, with 12 bases between. The CDR3 is made up of 15 amino acids. Germline V gene data show CDR1 as LNHNV and CDR2 as YYDKDF (reference sequence). The chain's CDR3 is CATSRDFAASNEQFF. For the CDR3, the DNA is TGTGCCACCAGCAGAGATTTCGCGGCCAGCAATGAGCAGTTCTTC. The complete variable domain, with remaining parts taken from reference TRBV15 and TRBJ2-1, reads DAMVIQNPRYQVTQFGKPVTLSCSQTLNHNVMYWYQQKSSQAPKLLFHYYDKDFNNEADTPDNFQSRRPNTSFCFLDIRSPGLGDTAMYLCATSRDFAASNEQFFGPGTRLTVL.

The chain has TRBV5-1 and TRBJ2-2; D call uncertain. Trimming shortened V by 0 bases and J by 5 bases, and 11 bases separated the two germline ends. Germline-derived CDR1 and CDR2 are SGHRS and YFSETQ. The CDR3 is 15 residues long. CDR3: CASSLEPERTGELFF. The CDR3 coding sequence is TGCGCCAGCAGCTTGGAACCCGAGAGGACCGGGGAGCTGTTTTTT.

This clone has a single count. The rearrangement links TRBV19 to TRBJ2-1; D is unclear. Trimming removed 5 bases from V and 8 bases from J, with 22 bases in between. From germline, CDR1 is LNHDA and CDR2 SQIVND (reference sequence). This CDR3 comprises 16 residues. The CDR3 DNA sequence: TGTGCCAGTAGTTCCCCCCGTCTCCCCCCTCGGGATGAGCAGTTCTTC. As protein: CASSSPRLPPRDEQFF.

The chain employs TRBV10-3 and TRBJ1-6; perhaps TRBD1 as D (6 bases). Germline CDR1 ENHRY, CDR2 SYGVKD. The V and J ends lost 8 bases and 8 bases respectively, with 22 bases between them. This CDR3 region has 16 residues. The CDR3 region has the DNA TGTGCCATCGCGAGGGGGGATCGTCAGTTACATTCACCCCTCCACTTT. Amino acids: CAIARGDRQLHSPLHF.

J is TRBJ1-1 and V is TRBV15, with unresolved D. Germline CDR1 is LNHNV and CDR2 is YYDKDF (reference sequence). V was clipped by 0 bases and J by 3 bases, with 11 bases between them. The CDR3 totals 15 residues. CDR3 loop: CATSRDLAGYTEAFF. DNA for the CDR3: TGTGCCACCAGCAGAGATTTGGCCGGGTACACTGAAGCTTTCTTT.